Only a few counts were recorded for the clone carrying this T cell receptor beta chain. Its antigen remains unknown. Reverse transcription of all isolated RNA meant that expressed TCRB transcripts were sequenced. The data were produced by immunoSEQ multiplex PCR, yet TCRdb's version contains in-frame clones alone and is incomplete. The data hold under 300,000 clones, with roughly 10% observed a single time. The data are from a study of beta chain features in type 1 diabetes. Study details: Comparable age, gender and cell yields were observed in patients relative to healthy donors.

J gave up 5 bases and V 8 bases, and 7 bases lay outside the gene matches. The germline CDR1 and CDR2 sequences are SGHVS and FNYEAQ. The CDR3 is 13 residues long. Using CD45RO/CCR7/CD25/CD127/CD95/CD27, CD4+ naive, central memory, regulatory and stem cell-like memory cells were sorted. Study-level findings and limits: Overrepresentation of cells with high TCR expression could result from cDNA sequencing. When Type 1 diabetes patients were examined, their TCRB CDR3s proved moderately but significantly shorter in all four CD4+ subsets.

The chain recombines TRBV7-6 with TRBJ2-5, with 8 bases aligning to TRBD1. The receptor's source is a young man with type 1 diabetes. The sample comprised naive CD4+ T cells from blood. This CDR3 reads CASCRTGRETQYF. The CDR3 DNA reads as TGTGCCAGCTGCCGGACAGGGAGGGAGACCCAGTACTTC.